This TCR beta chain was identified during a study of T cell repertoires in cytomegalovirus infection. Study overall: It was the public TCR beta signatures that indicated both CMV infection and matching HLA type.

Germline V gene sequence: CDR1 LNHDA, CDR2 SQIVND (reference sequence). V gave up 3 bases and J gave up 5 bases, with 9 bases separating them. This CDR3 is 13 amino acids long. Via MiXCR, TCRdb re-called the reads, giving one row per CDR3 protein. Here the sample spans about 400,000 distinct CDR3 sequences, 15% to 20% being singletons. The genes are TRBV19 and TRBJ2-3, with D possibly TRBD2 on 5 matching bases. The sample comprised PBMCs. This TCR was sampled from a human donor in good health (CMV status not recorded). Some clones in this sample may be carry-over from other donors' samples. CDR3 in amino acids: CASSISRGDTQYF. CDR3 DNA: TGTGCCAGTAGTATCTCCCGGGGAGATACGCAGTATTTT.